This is a list of T cell receptor beta chains from one sample in a study of T cell responses to AZD1222 COVID-19 vaccine. Libraries were prepared by immunoSEQ multiplex PCR; TCRdb keeps only in-frame clonotypes and omits some of them. The profile shows about 86,000 clones, roughly nine tenths of them singletons. The sequences come from peripheral blood, collected on day 0 of AZD1222 vaccination. Receptor source: an adult in good health. The CDR3 runs from the conserved cysteine through the conserved F or W. The order of the fields is CDR3 protein, V gene.

CDR3aa: CASSPRPMNTEAFF
v_gene: TRBV3-1/TRBV3-2

CDR3aa: CASSPGTDTQYF
v_gene: TRBV19

CDR3aa: CASSTVGGNTDTQYF
v_gene: TRBV5-6

CDR3aa: CASSQDRTTDTQYF
v_gene: TRBV4-2

CDR3aa: CASGPYGTWGETQYF
v_gene: TRBV28

CDR3aa: CASSQPLGQGSSYEQYF
v_gene: TRBV5-6

CDR3aa: CASSGEPQGSTDTQYF
v_gene: TRBV9

CDR3aa: CASTQGPGYGYTF
v_gene: TRBV9

CDR3aa: CASSLLVGGPQETQYF
v_gene: TRBV28

CDR3aa: CASSLSPIRGIGDEQFF
v_gene: TRBV28

CDR3aa: CASSFGPNGELFF
v_gene: TRBV5-4

CDR3aa: CAWRPTMNTEAFF
v_gene: TRBV30

CDR3aa: CASSSTSGGNEQFF
v_gene: TRBV7-9

CDR3aa: CASSHGATRLILYNEQFF
v_gene: TRBV19

CDR3aa: CASTPRMGSTEAFF
v_gene: TRBV10-1

CDR3aa: CASSPPRTGGEGYTF
v_gene: TRBV5-1

CDR3aa: CASSQEGRGQYSNQPQHF
v_gene: TRBV4-1

CDR3aa: CASSGREPGSNTIYF
v_gene: TRBV5-6

CDR3aa: CASSLGGYQETQYF
v_gene: TRBV28

CDR3aa: CAFGTSVDTQYF
v_gene: TRBV30

CDR3aa: CASSLWGNLADIKNEQFF
v_gene: TRBV28

CDR3aa: CASSARVRAAEAFF
v_gene: TRBV2

CDR3aa: CASSLLGTGGVYTF
v_gene: TRBV7-9

CDR3aa: CASSLEVSESGYNEQFF
v_gene: TRBV11-2

CDR3aa: CASSLTGGHNEQFF
v_gene: TRBV7-9

CDR3aa: CASSSAGAGDTQYF
v_gene: TRBV6-5

CDR3aa: CASSLGGQESSYGYTF
v_gene: TRBV7-9

CDR3aa: CASSNSGNTIYF
v_gene: TRBV7-9

CDR3aa: CASSVSGGSYEQYF
v_gene: TRBV5-4

CDR3aa: CASSYSKGGNTEAFF
v_gene: TRBV6-5

CDR3aa: CASSLVGPNEQYF
v_gene: TRBV7-8

CDR3aa: CASSLRGREYNEQFF
v_gene: TRBV11-2

CDR3aa: CASSPYSGANQPQHF
v_gene: TRBV5-6

CDR3aa: CASSLSGANVLTF
v_gene: TRBV5-6

CDR3aa: CASSLGWGGEPQHF
v_gene: TRBV5-1

CDR3aa: CASTPPGGHTGELFF
v_gene: TRBV19

CDR3aa: CASRATITYEQYF
v_gene: TRBV12-3/TRBV12-4

CDR3aa: CASTGGAGYTF
v_gene: TRBV5-1

CDR3aa: CASSFGLAANNEQFF
v_gene: TRBV27

CDR3aa: CASSLGVGTEAFF
v_gene: TRBV27

CDR3aa: CASSSRPPRQGGNQPQHF
v_gene: TRBV27

CDR3aa: CATAGQDTQYF
v_gene: TRBV24-1

CDR3aa: CATSDSSRGDTQYF
v_gene: TRBV24-1

CDR3aa: CSAKAGVGKNNEQFF
v_gene: TRBV29-1

CDR3aa: CASSPGTALPYEQYF
v_gene: TRBV7-3

CDR3aa: CASSIDLRLPAFF
v_gene: TRBV19

CDR3aa: CASSLNSEKLFF
v_gene: TRBV5-4

CDR3aa: CASSLVGQGDGYTF
v_gene: TRBV28

CDR3aa: CASNPRLRANTEAFF
v_gene: TRBV2

CDR3aa: CASSPGWSAGGFSYNEQFF
v_gene: TRBV11-2

CDR3aa: CASSTTGTTSSYEQYF
v_gene: TRBV5-1